These 30 T cell receptor beta chains came from one sample sequenced in a study of OX40 agonist ivuxolimab in advanced cancers. Only in-frame clones appear in the TCRdb table, and some are missing; sequencing was by immunoSEQ multiplex PCR. Among around 100,000 clones listed, roughly 90% were seen once. The sequences come from CD4+ or CD8+ T cells sorted from blood, collected in a trial of the OX40 agonist ivuxolimab. These receptors were obtained from an adult with an advanced solid tumor such as melanoma, head and neck, liver or kidney cancer.

This clone was counted a single time. The chain joins TRBV4-1 to TRBJ1-4, with D perhaps TRBD1 (5 bases). The ends were cut back, 8 bases at V and 8 bases at J, with 24 bases in the middle. Germline CDR1 reads MGHRA; CDR2 reads YSYEKL. The CDR3 is made up of 16 amino acids. In DNA form, the CDR3 reads TGCGCCAGCGACCGCGATGATGGGGGAGGACAAGAAAAACTGTTTTTT. Its translation is CASDRDDGGGQEKLFF.

The V gene is TRBV6-5, the J gene TRBJ2-1; D is possibly TRBD2 (6 bases). This CDR3 contains 15 residues. Trimming removed 7 bases at V and 3 bases at J, with 16 bases between. The V gene's germline CDR1 is MNHEY and CDR2 SVGAGI. The CDR3 loop reads CASNEGGVGYNEQFF. The CDR3 region has the DNA TGTGCCAGCAACGAAGGAGGGGTCGGCTACAATGAGCAGTTCTTC.

This chain uses TRBV4-1 with TRBJ2-3; D not resolved. Trimming removed 3 bases at V and 1 base at J, with 14 bases between. Germline-derived CDR1 and CDR2 are MGHRA and YSYEKL. CDR3 length: 16 residues. CDR3 nucleotides: TGCGCCAGCAGCCACGCTCCTGGGTTACGCACAGATACGCAGTATTTT. As protein: CASSHAPGLRTDTQYF.

This chain links TRBV4-3 with TRBJ1-1, with no clear D. Germline-derived CDR1 and CDR2 are LGHNA and YSLEER. V dropped 2 bases and J dropped 1 base, with 17 bases sitting between them. There are 17 residues in the CDR3. The CDR3: CASSQTGRGRANTEAFF. Written as DNA, the CDR3 is TGCGCCAGCAGCCAAACGGGCCGAGGACGGGCGAACACTGAAGCTTTCTTT.

CDR3 coding DNA: TGTGCCAGCAGCTTGGGGTGGACCTACAATGAGCAGTTCTTC. As protein: CASSLGWTYNEQFF. This sequence joins TRBV5-4 and TRBJ2-1, with D uncertain. Per the germline V gene, CDR1 is SGHNT and CDR2 is YYREEE (reference sequence). This CDR3 is 14 amino acids long. The V gene lost 0 bases and the J gene lost 2 bases, with 6 bases spanning the gap.

V usage is TRBV19 and J usage is TRBJ2-6; D ambiguous. Trimming removed 3 bases from V and 0 bases from J, with 9 bases in between. The CDR3 runs to 16 residues. Germline values: CDR1 LNHDA, CDR2 SQIVND (reference sequence). The DNA for the CDR3 is TGTGCCAGTAGTATCATAGGAGCCTCTGGGGCCAACGTCCTGACTTTC. Translating it yields CASSIIGASGANVLTF.

V is TRBV27 and J is TRBJ2-2; D is undetermined. CDR3 length: 15 residues. With 7 bases removed from V and 4 bases from J, the gap between germline ends came to 16 bases. Germline lookup yields CDR1 MNHEY and CDR2 SMNVEV (reference sequence). The CDR3 sequence is CASKSPQTFTGELFF. The CDR3 nucleotides are TGTGCCAGCAAAAGTCCCCAGACATTCACCGGGGAGCTGTTTTTT.

V and J are TRBV29-1 and TRBJ2-7; TRBD1 matches 7 bases. V was clipped by 8 bases and J by 2 bases; unmatched bases: 9. Germline V CDR1 and CDR2: SQVTM, ANQGSEA. The CDR3 length is 13 residues. The CDR3 DNA reads TGCAGCTTTGCCGGGACAGACACCTACGAGCAGTACTTC. Translating it yields CSFAGTDTYEQYF.

The gene calls are TRBV7-9 and TRBJ1-5; TRBD1 aligns across 8 bases. The CDR3 covers 15 residues. CDR1 is SEHNR and CDR2 is FQNEAQ in the germline V gene (reference sequence). V was pared by 1 base and J by 5 bases, with 4 bases of the junction left unmatched. The CDR3 protein is CASSLDGQGYQPQHF. The DNA for the CDR3 is TGTGCCAGCAGCTTAGATGGACAGGGCTATCAGCCCCAGCATTTT.

V usage is TRBV5-8 and J usage is TRBJ1-1; no definite D call. V was pared by 4 bases and J by 2 bases, with 12 bases between. This CDR3 is 14 amino acids long. The germline V gene encodes CDR1 SGHTS and CDR2 YDEGEE. The CDR3 nucleotides read TGTGCCAGCAGCGGGGTACGAGTTAACACTGAAGCTTTCTTT. It translates to CASSGVRVNTEAFF.

This clone came up once. The chain combines TRBV11-3 with TRBJ2-5, with D maybe TRBD1 (6 bases). From germline, CDR1 is SGHNT and CDR2 YENEEA. V lost 3 bases to trimming and J lost 0 bases, with 17 bases between them. This CDR3 spans 17 amino acids. CDR3: CASSLGRVRGYQETQYF. The CDR3 bases are TGTGCCAGCAGCTTGGGCAGGGTGAGGGGGTACCAAGAGACCCAGTACTTC.

This clone was observed a single time. This sequence joins TRBV7-2 and TRBJ1-1; no definite D call. Germline V gene lookup returns CDR1 SGHTA and CDR2 FQGNSA. Trimming shortened V by 3 bases and J by 6 bases, and 11 bases separated the two germline ends. The CDR3 consists of 13 residues. The CDR3 protein is CASSFTLGAEAFF. For the CDR3, the DNA is TGTGCCAGCAGCTTCACCCTAGGCGCTGAAGCTTTCTTT.

V and J are TRBV7-9 and TRBJ1-1, with no clear D. The CDR3 has 13 residues. Trimming took 10 bases from V and 0 from J, leaving 12 bases between them. CDR1 is SEHNR, CDR2 FQNEAQ, per germline (reference sequence). CDR3 loop: CATEGRMNTEAFF. The CDR3 DNA follows: TGTGCCACCGAGGGAAGGATGAACACTGAAGCTTTCTTT.

The rearrangement uses TRBV6-1 and TRBJ2-1; 8 bases are shared with TRBD2. J gave up 8 bases and V 4 bases, and 10 bases lay outside the gene matches. The CDR3 covers 15 residues. In germline, CDR1 is MNHNS, CDR2 SASEGT. In DNA, the CDR3 is TGTGCCAGCAGTGCACAAGTAGCGGGATTTCATGAGCAGTTCTTC. Its translation is CASSAQVAGFHEQFF.

This clone was seen once. The chain has TRBV5-6 and TRBJ1-5; 7 bases map to TRBD1. Germline values: CDR1 SGHDT, CDR2 YYEEEE. CDR3 length equals 16 residues. After removal of 4 bases from V and 3 bases from J, the junction contained 10 bases not matched to a gene. CDR3: CASSANRGRINQPQHF. Here the CDR3 DNA reads TGTGCCAGCAGCGCTAACAGGGGCCGCATCAATCAGCCCCAGCATTTT.

The V and J genes are TRBV2 and TRBJ2-6; D is ambiguous. Trimming removed 9 bases from V and 2 bases from J, with 5 bases in between. The CDR3 consists of 12 residues. CDR1 and CDR2 from the germline V gene are SNHLY and FYNNEI. CDR3 nucleotides: TGTGCCAGTGAAACTGGGGCCAACGTCCTGACTTTC. Translated, it gives CASETGANVLTF. Full variable domain (remainder filled in from reference TRBV2 and TRBJ2-6): EPEVTQTPSHQVTQMGQEVILRCVPISNHLYFYWYRQILGQKVEFLVSFYNNEISEKSEIFDDQFSVERPDGSNFTLKIRSTKLEDSAMYFCASETGANVLTFGAGSRLTVL.

The J gene is TRBJ2-1, the V gene TRBV19; 9 nucleotides match TRBD2. Looked up from germline, CDR1 is LNHDA and CDR2 is SQIVND (reference sequence). The CDR3 is 13 residues long. V dropped 6 bases and J dropped 8; count of bases not matched to a gene: 5. The DNA of the CDR3 is TGTGCCAGTAGAAGCGGGAGGAGCGATGAGCAGTTCTTC. It codes for CASRSGRSDEQFF.

The chain carries TRBV7-9 and TRBJ2-1; D is undetermined. This CDR3 is built from 14 residues. Trimming removed 7 bases from V and 0 bases from J, with 10 bases in between. Germline V gene data show CDR1 as SEHNR and CDR2 as FQNEAQ (reference sequence). The CDR3 region is CASTPSNSYNEQFF. The CDR3 nucleotides are TGTGCCAGCACCCCCTCGAACTCCTACAATGAGCAGTTCTTC.

This sequence joins TRBV11-1 and TRBJ2-3; D gene unclear. Germline CDR1 is SGHAT and CDR2 is FQDESV (reference sequence). Trimming removed 3 bases at V and 2 bases at J, with 12 bases between. The CDR3 is 15 amino acids. For the CDR3, the DNA is TGTGCCAGCAGCTTCGCTGTCAGGTCCACAGATACGCAGTATTTT. Translation gives CASSFAVRSTDTQYF.

This clone is a singleton in its sample. This rearrangement joins TRBV30 to TRBJ2-5, with 7 bases aligning to TRBD2. V dropped 8 bases and J dropped 5; count of bases not matched to a gene: 11. The CDR3 has 13 residues. CDR1 and CDR2 (germline): GTSNPN, SVGIG (reference sequence). The DNA of the CDR3 is TGTGCCCTCAAGGGACTCGGGAGGGAGACCCAGTACTTC. Translated, it gives CALKGLGRETQYF.

The V and J genes are TRBV10-3 and TRBJ2-2; 15 positions match TRBD2. Germline V gene sequence: CDR1 ENHRY, CDR2 SYGVKD. J gave up 7 bases and V 4 bases, and 4 bases lay outside the gene matches. This CDR3 comprises 16 residues. The CDR3 region is CAISVGLAGGYGELFF. For the CDR3, the DNA is TGTGCCATCAGTGTCGGACTAGCGGGAGGGTACGGGGAGCTGTTTTTT.

The V call is TRBV5-1, the J call TRBJ2-3; D not resolved. The CDR3 is made up of 16 amino acids. Germline CDR1 reads SGHRS; CDR2 reads YFSETQ. Deletions cut 4 bases from V and 2 bases from J, with 17 bases between. The CDR3: CASSVGELLSTDTQYF. Here the CDR3 DNA reads TGCGCCAGCAGCGTAGGAGAACTACTATCCACAGATACGCAGTATTTT.

This clone was detected only a few times. The chain is built from TRBV6-1 and TRBJ1-2; no clear D. CDR1 is MNHNS and CDR2 is SASEGT in the germline V gene. The CDR3 is 12 amino acids. Trimming stripped 1 base from V and 6 bases from J, with 6 bases between. Here the CDR3 DNA reads TGTGCCAGCAGTGAAGGGGTTGATGGCTACACCTTC. Translating it yields CASSEGVDGYTF.

The chain couples TRBV19 to TRBJ1-5; 8 positions agree with TRBD1. Germline-derived CDR1 and CDR2 are LNHDA and SQIVND (reference sequence). The V segment lost 7 bases and the J segment 2 bases; nucleotides outside the gene matches: 4. The CDR3 has 14 amino acids. The CDR3 is CASNDRGGNQPQHF. The CDR3 DNA sequence: TGTGCCAGTAACGACAGGGGCGGCAATCAGCCCCAGCATTTT. Looking up the rest from reference TRBV19 and TRBJ1-5 gives the full variable domain: DGGITQSPKYLFRKEGQNVTLSCEQNLNHDAMYWYRQDPGQGLRLIYYSQIVNDFQKGDIAEGYSVSREKKESFPLTVTSAQKNPTAFYLCASNDRGGNQPQHFGDGTRLSIL.

The chain recombines TRBV10-3 with TRBJ2-7, with 13 nucleotides matching TRBD2. CDR3 length equals 14 residues. V trimming: 6 bases; J trimming: 1 base; junction bases outside the gene matches: 0. From germline, CDR1 is ENHRY and CDR2 SYGVKD. This chain's CDR3 is CAIRGLAGSYEQYF. The CDR3 region has the DNA TGTGCCATCAGGGGACTAGCGGGGTCCTACGAGCAGTACTTC.

The chain employs TRBV11-3 and TRBJ1-1, with D hard to call. This CDR3 region has 15 residues. Trimming took off 3 bases at V and 5 bases at J, with 16 bases between the two ends. Germline values: CDR1 SGHNT, CDR2 YENEEA. CDR3 nucleotides: TGTGCCAGCAGCTTTAATGTGGCTCCTGGGACTGAAGCTTTCTTT. Encoded protein: CASSFNVAPGTEAFF.

This chain joins TRBV7-9 and TRBJ1-2; the match to TRBD1 covers 8 bases. CDR1 is SEHNR and CDR2 is FQNEAQ in the germline V gene (reference sequence). The CDR3 covers 15 residues. V was clipped by 7 bases and J by 3 bases; unmatched bases: 10. The CDR3 loop reads CASNPIDRGDYGYTF. The CDR3 nucleotides are TGTGCCAGCAACCCGATAGACAGGGGAGACTATGGCTACACCTTC. The full variable domain, with the rest looked up from reference TRBV7-9 and TRBJ1-2, is DTGVSQNPRHKITKRGQNVTFRCDPISEHNRLYWYRQTLGQGPEFLTYFQNEAQLEKSRLLSDRFSAERPKGSFSTLEIQRTEQGDSAMYLCASNPIDRGDYGYTFGSGTRLTVV.

This chain connects TRBV2 to TRBJ2-7; D is possibly TRBD1 (6 bases). The CDR3 runs 14 residues. Trimming shortened V by 6 bases and J by 6 bases, and 18 bases separated the two germline ends. Germline V gene lookup returns CDR1 SNHLY and CDR2 FYNNEI. This CDR3 reads CASRHRVISPEQYF. In DNA form, the CDR3 reads TGTGCCAGCAGGCACAGGGTTATATCTCCCGAGCAGTACTTC.

The chain joins TRBV5-8 to TRBJ2-5, with 7 bases fitting TRBD2. This CDR3 has 14 residues. The germline CDR1 and CDR2 sequences are SGHTS and YDEGEE. V dropped 2 bases and J dropped 1; count of bases not matched to a gene: 2. CDR3 region: CASSFLAAQETQYF. CDR3 nucleotides: TGTGCCAGCAGCTTTCTAGCGGCCCAAGAGACCCAGTACTTC. Variable domain in full (rest from reference TRBV5-8 and TRBJ2-5): EAGVTQSPTHLIKTRGQQATLRCSPISGHTSVYWYQQALGLGLQFLLWYDEGEERNRGNFPPRFSGRQFPNYSSELNVNALELEDSALYLCASSFLAAQETQYFGPGTRLLVL.

The CDR3 protein is CASSGLSQETQYF. CDR3 DNA sequence: TGTGCCAGCAGCGGACTCTCCCAAGAGACCCAGTACTTC. The chain carries TRBV2 and TRBJ2-5, with D perhaps matching TRBD2 (5 bases). The CDR3 is made up of 13 amino acids. Trimming pared 6 bases from V and 1 base from J, leaving 9 bases between. Germline CDR1 reads SNHLY; CDR2 reads FYNNEI. Full variable domain (missing parts from reference TRBV2 and TRBJ2-5): EPEVTQTPSHQVTQMGQEVILRCVPISNHLYFYWYRQILGQKVEFLVSFYNNEISEKSEIFDDQFSVERPDGSNFTLKIRSTKLEDSAMYFCASSGLSQETQYFGPGTRLLVL.